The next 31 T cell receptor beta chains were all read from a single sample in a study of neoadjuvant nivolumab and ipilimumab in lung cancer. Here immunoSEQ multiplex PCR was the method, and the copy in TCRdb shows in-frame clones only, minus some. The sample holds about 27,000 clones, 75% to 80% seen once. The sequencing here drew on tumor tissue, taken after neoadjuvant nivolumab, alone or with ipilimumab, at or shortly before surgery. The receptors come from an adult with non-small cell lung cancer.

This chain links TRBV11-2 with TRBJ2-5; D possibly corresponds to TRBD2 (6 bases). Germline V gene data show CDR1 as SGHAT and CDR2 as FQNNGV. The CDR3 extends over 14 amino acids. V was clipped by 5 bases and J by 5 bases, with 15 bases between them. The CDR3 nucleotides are TGTGCCAGCAGCAAGACTAGTATGGGGGAGACCCAGTACTTC. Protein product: CASSKTSMGETQYF.

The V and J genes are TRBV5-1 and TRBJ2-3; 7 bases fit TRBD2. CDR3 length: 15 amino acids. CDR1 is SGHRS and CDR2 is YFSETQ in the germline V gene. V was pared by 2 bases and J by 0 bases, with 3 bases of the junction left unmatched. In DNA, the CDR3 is TGCGCCAGCAGCTTCGGAGCGGGGAGCACAGATACGCAGTATTTT. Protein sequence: CASSFGAGSTDTQYF. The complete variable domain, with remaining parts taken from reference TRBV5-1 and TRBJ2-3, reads KAGVTQTPRYLIKTRGQQVTLSCSPISGHRSVSWYQQTPGQGLQFLFEYFSETQRNKGNFPGRFSGRQFSNSRSEMNVSTLELGDSALYLCASSFGAGSTDTQYFGPGTRLTVL.

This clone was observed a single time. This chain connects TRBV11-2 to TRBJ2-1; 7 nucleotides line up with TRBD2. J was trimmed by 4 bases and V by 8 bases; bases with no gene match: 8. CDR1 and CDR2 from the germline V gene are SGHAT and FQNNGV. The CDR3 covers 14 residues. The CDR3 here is CASGRDYQYNEQFF. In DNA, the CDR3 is TGTGCCAGCGGCCGGGACTACCAGTACAATGAGCAGTTCTTC.

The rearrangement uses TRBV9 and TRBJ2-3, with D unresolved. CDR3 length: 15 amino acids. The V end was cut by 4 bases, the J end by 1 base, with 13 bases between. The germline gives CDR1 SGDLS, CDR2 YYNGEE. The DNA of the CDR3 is TGTGCCAGCAGCCTTGGGCCAGGAGGCACAGATACGCAGTATTTT. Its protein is CASSLGPGGTDTQYF. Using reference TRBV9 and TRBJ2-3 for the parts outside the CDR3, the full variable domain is DSGVTQTPKHLITATGQRVTLRCSPRSGDLSVYWYQQSLDQGLQFLIQYYNGEERAKGNILERFSAQQFPDLHSELNLSSLELGDSALYFCASSLGPGGTDTQYFGPGTRLTVL.

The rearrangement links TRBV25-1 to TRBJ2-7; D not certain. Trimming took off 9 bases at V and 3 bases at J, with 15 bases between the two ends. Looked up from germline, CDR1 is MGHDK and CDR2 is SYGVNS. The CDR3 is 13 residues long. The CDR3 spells CASLTPMVYEQYF. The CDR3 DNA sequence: TGTGCCAGTTTGACCCCCATGGTCTACGAGCAGTACTTC.

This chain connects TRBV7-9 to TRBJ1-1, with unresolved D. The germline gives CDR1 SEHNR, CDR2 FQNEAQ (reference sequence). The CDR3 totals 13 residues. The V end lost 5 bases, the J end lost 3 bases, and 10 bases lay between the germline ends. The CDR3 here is CASSRPWDTEAFF. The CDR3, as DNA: TGTGCCAGCAGCCGCCCCTGGGACACTGAAGCTTTCTTT. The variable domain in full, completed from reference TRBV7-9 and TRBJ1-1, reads DTGVSQNPRHKITKRGQNVTFRCDPISEHNRLYWYRQTLGQGPEFLTYFQNEAQLEKSRLLSDRFSAERPKGSFSTLEIQRTEQGDSAMYLCASSRPWDTEAFFGQGTRLTVV.

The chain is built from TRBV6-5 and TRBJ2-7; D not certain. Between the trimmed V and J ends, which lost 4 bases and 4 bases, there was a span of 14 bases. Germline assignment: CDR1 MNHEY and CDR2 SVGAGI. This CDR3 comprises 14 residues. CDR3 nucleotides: TGTGCCAGCAGTTTCCTAGGCCTCGGGTACGAGCAGTACTTC. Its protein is CASSFLGLGYEQYF.

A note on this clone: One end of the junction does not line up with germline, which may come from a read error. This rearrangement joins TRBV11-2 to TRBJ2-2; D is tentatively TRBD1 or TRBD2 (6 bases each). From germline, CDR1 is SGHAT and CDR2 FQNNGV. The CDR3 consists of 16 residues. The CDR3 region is CASTLVGGSNTGELFF. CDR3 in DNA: TGTGCCAGCACCTTAGTGGGGGGCTCGAACACCGGGGAGCTGTTTTTT.

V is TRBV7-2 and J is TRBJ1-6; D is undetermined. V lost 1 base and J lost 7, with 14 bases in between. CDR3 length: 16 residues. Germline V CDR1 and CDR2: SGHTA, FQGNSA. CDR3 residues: CASSLVRIEGNSPLHF. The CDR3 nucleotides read TGTGCCAGCAGCTTAGTTAGAATCGAAGGGAATTCACCCCTCCACTTT.

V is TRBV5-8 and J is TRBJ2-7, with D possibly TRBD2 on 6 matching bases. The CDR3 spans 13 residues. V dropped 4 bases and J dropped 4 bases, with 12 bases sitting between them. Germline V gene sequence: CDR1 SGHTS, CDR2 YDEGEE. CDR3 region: CASSPGTAYEQYF. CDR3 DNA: TGTGCCAGCAGCCCCGGGACTGCGTACGAGCAGTACTTC.

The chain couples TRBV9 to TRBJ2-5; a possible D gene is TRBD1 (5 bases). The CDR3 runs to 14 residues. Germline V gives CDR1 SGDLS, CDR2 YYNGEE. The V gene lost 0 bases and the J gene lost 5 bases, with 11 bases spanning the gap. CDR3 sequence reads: CASSVGQAGETQYF. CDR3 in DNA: TGTGCCAGCAGCGTAGGGCAGGCAGGGGAGACCCAGTACTTC.

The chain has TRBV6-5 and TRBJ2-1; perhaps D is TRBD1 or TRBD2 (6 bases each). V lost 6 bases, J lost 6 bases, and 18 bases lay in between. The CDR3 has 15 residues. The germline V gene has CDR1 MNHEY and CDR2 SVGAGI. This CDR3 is CASRPAGHRGNEQFF. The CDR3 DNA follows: TGTGCCAGCAGACCTGCGGGACACCGGGGCAATGAGCAGTTCTTC.

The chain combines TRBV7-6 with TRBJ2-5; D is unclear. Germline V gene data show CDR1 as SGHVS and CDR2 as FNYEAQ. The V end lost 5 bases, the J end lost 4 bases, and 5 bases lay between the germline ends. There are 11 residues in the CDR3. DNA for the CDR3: TGTGCCAGCAGCATTGGAGAGACCCAGTACTTC. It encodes CASSIGETQYF.

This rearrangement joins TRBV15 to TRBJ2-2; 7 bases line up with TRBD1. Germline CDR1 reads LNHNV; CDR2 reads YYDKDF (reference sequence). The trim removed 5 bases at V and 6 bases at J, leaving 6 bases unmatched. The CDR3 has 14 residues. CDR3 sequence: CATSFQGESGELFF. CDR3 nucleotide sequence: TGTGCCACCAGCTTTCAGGGGGAATCCGGGGAGCTGTTTTTT.

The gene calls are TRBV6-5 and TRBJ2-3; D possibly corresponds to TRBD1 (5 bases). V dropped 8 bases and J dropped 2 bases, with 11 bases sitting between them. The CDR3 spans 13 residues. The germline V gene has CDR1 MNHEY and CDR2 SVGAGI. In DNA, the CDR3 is TGTGCCAGCTCCCTGGGGCTCACAGATACGCAGTATTTT. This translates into CASSLGLTDTQYF.

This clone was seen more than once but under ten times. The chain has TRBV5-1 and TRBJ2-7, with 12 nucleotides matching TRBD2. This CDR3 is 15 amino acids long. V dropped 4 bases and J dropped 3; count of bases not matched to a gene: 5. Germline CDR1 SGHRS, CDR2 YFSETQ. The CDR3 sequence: CASSPLLAGGYEQYF. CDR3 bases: TGCGCCAGCAGCCCCCTACTAGCGGGGGGCTACGAGCAGTACTTC.

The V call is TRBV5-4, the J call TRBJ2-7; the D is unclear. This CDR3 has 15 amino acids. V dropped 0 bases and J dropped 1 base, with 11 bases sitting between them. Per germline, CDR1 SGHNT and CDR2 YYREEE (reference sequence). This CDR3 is CASSLGAGLSYEQYF. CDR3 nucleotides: TGTGCCAGCAGCTTGGGGGCAGGCTTATCCTACGAGCAGTACTTC.

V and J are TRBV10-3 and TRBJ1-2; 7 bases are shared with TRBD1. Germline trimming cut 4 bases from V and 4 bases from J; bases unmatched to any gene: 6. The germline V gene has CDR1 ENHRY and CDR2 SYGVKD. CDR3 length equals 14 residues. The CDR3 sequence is CAISGQGGGYGYTF. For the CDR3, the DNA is TGTGCCATCAGTGGACAGGGAGGCGGCTATGGCTACACCTTC.

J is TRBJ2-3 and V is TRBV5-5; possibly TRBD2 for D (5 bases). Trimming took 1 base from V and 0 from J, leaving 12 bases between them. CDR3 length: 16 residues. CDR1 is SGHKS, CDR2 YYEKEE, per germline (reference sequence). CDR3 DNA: TGTGCCAGCAGCTTGACGGGGTCTACTAGCACAGATACGCAGTATTTT. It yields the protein CASSLTGSTSTDTQYF.

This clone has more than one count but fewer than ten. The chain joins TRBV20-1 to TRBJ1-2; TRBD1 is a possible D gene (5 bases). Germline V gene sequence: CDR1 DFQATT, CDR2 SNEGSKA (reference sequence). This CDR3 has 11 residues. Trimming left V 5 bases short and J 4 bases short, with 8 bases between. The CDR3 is CSASQGYGYTF. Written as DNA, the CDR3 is TGCAGTGCTTCCCAGGGCTATGGCTACACCTTC.

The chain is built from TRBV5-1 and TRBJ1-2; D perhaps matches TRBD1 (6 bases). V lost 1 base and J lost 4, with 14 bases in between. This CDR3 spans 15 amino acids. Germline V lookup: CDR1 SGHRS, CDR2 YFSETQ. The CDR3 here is CASSLRGGSGYGYTF. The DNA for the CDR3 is TGCGCCAGCAGCTTGAGAGGGGGGTCCGGCTATGGCTACACCTTC.

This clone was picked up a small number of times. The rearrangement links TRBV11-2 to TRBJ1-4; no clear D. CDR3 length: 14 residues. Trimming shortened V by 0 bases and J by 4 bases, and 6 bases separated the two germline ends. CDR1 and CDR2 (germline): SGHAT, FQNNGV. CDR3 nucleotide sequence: TGTGCCAGCAGCTTAGAGCCAGTTAATGAAAAACTGTTTTTT. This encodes CASSLEPVNEKLFF.

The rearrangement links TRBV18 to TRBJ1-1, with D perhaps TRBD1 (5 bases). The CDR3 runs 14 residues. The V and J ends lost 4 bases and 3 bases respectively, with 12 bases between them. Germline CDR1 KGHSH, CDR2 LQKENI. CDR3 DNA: TGTGCCAGCTCACGAGAGGGGAAGGACACTGAAGCTTTCTTT. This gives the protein CASSREGKDTEAFF.

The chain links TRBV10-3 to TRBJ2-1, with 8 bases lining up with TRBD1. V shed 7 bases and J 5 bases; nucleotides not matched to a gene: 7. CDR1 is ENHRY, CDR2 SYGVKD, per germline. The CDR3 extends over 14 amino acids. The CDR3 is CAIMPDRADNEQFF. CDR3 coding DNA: TGTGCCATCATGCCGGACAGGGCTGACAATGAGCAGTTCTTC.

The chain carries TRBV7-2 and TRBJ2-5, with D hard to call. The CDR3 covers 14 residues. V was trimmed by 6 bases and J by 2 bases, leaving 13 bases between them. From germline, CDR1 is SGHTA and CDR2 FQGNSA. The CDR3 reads CASSRSLNQETQYF. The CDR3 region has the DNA TGTGCCAGCAGTCGGTCCCTAAATCAAGAGACCCAGTACTTC.

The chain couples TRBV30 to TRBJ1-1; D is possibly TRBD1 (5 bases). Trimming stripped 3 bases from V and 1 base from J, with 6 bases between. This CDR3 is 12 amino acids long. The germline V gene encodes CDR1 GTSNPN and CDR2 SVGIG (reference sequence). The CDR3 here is CAWRRGNTEAFF. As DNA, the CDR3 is TGTGCCTGGAGGAGGGGGAACACTGAAGCTTTCTTT. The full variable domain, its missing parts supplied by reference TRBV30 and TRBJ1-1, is SQTIHQWPATLVQPVGSPLSLECTVEGTSNPNLYWYRQAAGRGLQLLFYSVGIGQISSEVPQNLSASRPQDRQFILSSKKLLLSDSGFYLCAWRRGNTEAFFGQGTRLTVV.

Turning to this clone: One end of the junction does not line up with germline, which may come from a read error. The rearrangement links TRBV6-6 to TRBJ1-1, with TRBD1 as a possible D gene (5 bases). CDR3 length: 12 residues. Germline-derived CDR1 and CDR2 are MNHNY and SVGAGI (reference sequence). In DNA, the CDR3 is TGTGCCAGCAGTTTTGGGGGGACCGGCCGGATTTTT. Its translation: CASSFGGTGRIF.

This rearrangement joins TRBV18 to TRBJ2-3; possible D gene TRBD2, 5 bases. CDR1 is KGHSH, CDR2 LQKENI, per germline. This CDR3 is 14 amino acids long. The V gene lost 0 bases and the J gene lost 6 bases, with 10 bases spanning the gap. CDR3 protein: CASSPPLAVDTQYF. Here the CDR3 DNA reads TGTGCCAGCTCACCACCGCTAGCAGTCGATACGCAGTATTTT.

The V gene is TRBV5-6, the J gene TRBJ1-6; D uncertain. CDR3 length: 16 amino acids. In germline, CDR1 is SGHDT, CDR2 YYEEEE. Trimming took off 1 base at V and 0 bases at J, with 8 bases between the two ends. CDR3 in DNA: TGTGCCAGCAGCTTGCGGACGAGCTCCTATAATTCACCCCTCCACTTT. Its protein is CASSLRTSSYNSPLHF.

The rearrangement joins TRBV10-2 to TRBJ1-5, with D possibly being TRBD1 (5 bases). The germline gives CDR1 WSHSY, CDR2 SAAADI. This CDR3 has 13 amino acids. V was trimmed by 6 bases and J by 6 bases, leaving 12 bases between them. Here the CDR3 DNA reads TGCGCCAGCAGAGGAGGGGCGATTCAGCCCCAGCATTTT. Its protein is CASRGGAIQPQHF.

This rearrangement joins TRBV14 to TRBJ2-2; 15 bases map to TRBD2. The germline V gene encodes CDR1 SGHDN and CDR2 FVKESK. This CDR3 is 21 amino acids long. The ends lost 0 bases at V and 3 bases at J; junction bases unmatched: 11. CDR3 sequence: CASSQDLGLAGGTWDTGELFF. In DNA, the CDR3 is TGTGCCAGCAGCCAAGATCTGGGACTAGCGGGGGGCACTTGGGACACCGGGGAGCTGTTTTTT.